The sequence of this TCR beta chain was determined in a study of T-cell reconstitution after alpha-beta-depleted transplantation in children (TCRdb year 2016). At the level of the whole study: Using TCR repertoire profiling, the study followed T-cell immune reconstitution in a quantitative way in children after TCRalphabeta/CD19-depleted allogeneic hematopoietic cell transplantation. What the research found in general, with its limitations: The high TCRbeta diversity at day 60 in some patients was ascribed to recipient T cells and intrathymic progenitors that had survived conditioning. The apparently early recovery of alphabetaT-cell counts about two months after transplant reportedly depended on only several hundred rapidly expanded clones that came from non-depleted graft cells. Over subsequent months, a decline in hyperexpanded clone frequencies was noted, and after one year, T-cell counts and TCRbeta diversity were mostly ascribed to newly produced T cells.

The sample's treatment or condition label, decoded: allogeneic hematopoietic cell transplantation with graft depleted of TCRalphabeta T cells and CD19 B cells. Transplant recipients were children who received TCRalphabeta/CD19-depleted allogeneic hematopoietic cell grafts. This clonotype was seen many times. This receptor's antigen is unknown. No much larger clone is present one base from it, and per-base qualities are unavailable. V is reduced by 6 bases and J by 3 bases, leaving a spacing of 12 bases between them. The CDR3 runs 14 amino acids, cysteine and phenylalanine included. Only the CDR3 DNA is retained, 42 bases long and in frame from the first base. The protocol used for the library was PCR. Instrument on record: Illumina HiSeq 2500. To normalize quantification of the TCRbeta repertoire, the TCR libraries were built with molecular barcoding that relied on unique molecular identifiers. TCRdb trimmed the raw reads at Q25, called clones with MiXCR and kept productive beta chains. Each entry merges the rows of one CDR3 protein and shows their most common DNA and genes. The sample table records under 70,000 distinct CDR3 sequences; roughly 10% of these occur just once. The ten top clones hold roughly 13% of the sample.

The TCR was taken from a boy younger than 18 with acute myeloid leukemia, due to receive a stem cell transplant. The chain was built from TRBV12-3 or TRBV12-4 and TRBJ2-4; the D gene is possibly TRBD1 or TRBD2, each agreeing over 6 bases. Source: PBMCs, taken before TCRalphabeta/CD19-depleted stem cell transplant. The DNA reads as follows: TGTGCCAGCAGAGAACAGGGAGGCAAAAACATTCAGTACTTC. Translated, it reads CASREQGGKNIQYF.